The rows below give T cell receptor beta chains drawn from one sample of a study of cytomegalovirus exposure and HLA in healthy donors. Measured with immunoSEQ multiplex PCR; TCRdb has only the in-frame clones, and not every one. The sample has around 150,000 clones, roughly 80% seen once; the top ten hold 4% to 5.5%. The sequencing sample was made of PBMCs. The receptors here all came from a man under 40 in good health and CMV-seronegative. Both conserved end residues are part of each CDR3. The D gene is left open where the match is weak. Part of the rows lack a size; the others show once, few, many or a class for expanded clones.

d_call,clone_size,j_call,v_call,cdr3_aa,cdr3_nt
-,-,TRBJ2-7,TRBV29-1,CSVEDGSYEQYF,TGCAGCGTGGAAGACGGTTCCTACGAGCAGTACTTC
-,-,TRBJ2-7,TRBV29-1,CSVVPRSHEQYF,TGCAGCGTTGTACCCAGGTCCCACGAGCAGTACTTC
-,-,TRBJ1-2,TRBV27,CASSPTRGPQGYTF,TGTGCCAGCAGTCCGACTAGAGGCCCTCAAGGCTACACCTTC
TRBD2,-,TRBJ2-5,TRBV11-2,CASSFPQAGGGETQYF,TGTGCCAGCAGCTTTCCCCAGGCGGGAGGTGGAGAGACCCAGTACTTC
-,-,TRBJ2-1,TRBV7-9,CASSPQRNEQFF,TGTGCCAGCAGCCCACAGAGAAATGAGCAGTTCTTC
TRBD2,-,TRBJ2-1,TRBV18,CASSISGGFNEQFF,TGTGCCAGCTCAATTAGCGGGGGATTCAATGAGCAGTTCTTC
TRBD1,few,TRBJ2-3,TRBV5-1,CASSPTGTGADTQYF,TGCGCCAGCAGTCCTACCGGGACAGGAGCGGATACGCAGTATTTT
-,-,TRBJ1-1,TRBV7-9,CASSLDMTRNTEAFF,TGTGCCAGCAGCTTAGATATGACTAGGAACACTGAAGCTTTCTTT
-,few,TRBJ1-4,TRBV7-6,CASSPRWTNEKLFF,TGTGCCAGCAGCCCTAGGTGGACTAATGAAAAACTGTTTTTT
TRBD2,few,TRBJ2-1,TRBV27,CASSLATSGTYNEQFF,TGTGCCAGCAGTCTGGCGACTAGCGGTACTTACAATGAGCAGTTCTTC
-,-,TRBJ1-1,TRBV6-5,CASSRGGAEAFF,TGTGCCAGCAGCCGGGGGGGGGCTGAAGCTTTCTTT
TRBD1,-,TRBJ2-7,TRBV5-1,CASRTTGENDEQYF,TGCGCCAGCAGGACGACAGGGGAGAACGACGAGCAGTACTTC
TRBD1,once,TRBJ1-1,TRBV30,CACDRVNTEAFF,TGTGCCTGTGACAGGGTGAACACTGAAGCTTTCTTT
TRBD1,-,TRBJ1-2,TRBV7-2,CASSSRGRGQGSLDTF,TGTGCCAGCAGCTCACGGGGGCGGGGACAGGGGAGTTTAGACACCTTC
TRBD2,-,TRBJ2-7,TRBV4-1,CASSHDGLAGKYEQYF,TGCGCCAGCAGCCATGACGGACTAGCGGGGAAGTACGAGCAGTACTTC
-,-,TRBJ2-7,TRBV29-1,CSVESGLSYEQYF,TGCAGCGTTGAGAGCGGTCTCTCCTACGAGCAGTACTTC
TRBD2,-,TRBJ2-3,TRBV19,CASSLIAGEVTDTQYF,TGTGCCAGTAGTCTCATAGCGGGGGAGGTCACAGATACGCAGTATTTT
-,-,TRBJ1-1,TRBV7-8,CASSLALGPNTEAFF,TGTGCCAGCAGCTTAGCGCTAGGTCCGAACACTGAAGCTTTCTTT
TRBD1,-,TRBJ2-6,TRBV5-1,CASSDPPGQGDLRANVLTF,TGCGCCAGCAGCGATCCCCCGGGACAGGGGGACCTCCGGGCCAACGTCCTGACTTTC
TRBD1,-,TRBJ1-1,TRBV30,CAWAPRDRGSNTEAFF,TGTGCCTGGGCGCCCCGGGACAGGGGGTCGAACACTGAAGCTTTCTTT
TRBD1,-,TRBJ1-1,TRBV6-5,CASSSQGTEAFF,TGTGCCAGCAGTTCACAGGGGACTGAAGCTTTCTTT
-,-,TRBJ1-3,TRBV15,CATSRVRGTGNTIYF,TGTGCCACCAGCAGAGTAAGGGGAACTGGAAACACCATATATTTT
-,-,TRBJ1-2,TRBV5-1,CASRESILGQPRYGYTF,TGCGCCAGCAGGGAAAGTATCTTAGGACAGCCCCGCTATGGCTACACCTTC
TRBD1,-,TRBJ2-5,TRBV5-8,CASSPTGQMQETQYF,TGTGCCAGCAGCCCAACGGGACAGATGCAAGAGACCCAGTACTTC
-,-,TRBJ1-2,TRBV29-1,CSAGGQGYTF,TGCAGCGCCGGGGGGCAGGGCTACACCTTC